These 27 T cell receptor beta chains came from one sample sequenced in a study of T cell responses to AZD1222 COVID-19 vaccine (dated by TCRdb to about 2021). According to the study, the label for this sample's time point signals: baseline before first vaccination. Library construction relied on the immunoSEQ multiplex PCR assay. TCRdb took over this immuneACCESS table, retaining in-frame rearrangements with V and J assigned. Such tables are incomplete; in checked studies, under half of the missing clones stem from an unresolved V gene, and the remainder is unexplained. This sample has around 150,000 clones in its table, and roughly 90% of those were observed once. The ten largest account for more than 5.5% of the sample. Sequences were derived from peripheral blood, sampled on day 0 of AZD1222 vaccination. Receptors were obtained from an adult in good health.

This sequence joins TRBV6-2 or TRBV6-3 and TRBJ2-2; D possibly corresponds to TRBD2 (5 bases). The germline V gene encodes CDR1 MNHEY and CDR2 SVGEGT. CDR3 size: 16 residues. V was shortened by 2 bases and J by 3 bases, with 13 bases between the two germline ends. Here the CDR3 DNA reads TGTGCCAGCAGTTACCCGACGGGATGGCACACCGGGGAGCTGTTTTTT. Its translation is CASSYPTGWHTGELFF.

The chain links TRBV30 to TRBJ1-2; no reliable D call. Germline loops: CDR1 GTSNPN, CDR2 SVGIG (reference sequence). V was cut by 7 bases and J by 8 bases, with 14 bases left in between. There are 11 residues in the CDR3. The CDR3 region is CASPSGKGYTF. The DNA for the CDR3 is TGTGCCTCCCCGTCCGGGAAAGGCTACACCTTC.

This sequence joins TRBV28 and TRBJ2-1, with D unclear. Between the trimmed V and J ends, which lost 7 bases and 7 bases, there was a span of 11 bases. The CDR3 totals 12 residues. Germline lookup yields CDR1 MDHEN and CDR2 SYDVKM. CDR3 nucleotides: TGTGCCAGCAACCAGGAACCTAATGAGCAGTTCTTC. Encoded protein: CASNQEPNEQFF.

The chain couples TRBV5-1 to TRBJ1-6; no clear D. Trimming shortened V by 0 bases and J by 5 bases, and 6 bases separated the two germline ends. Germline V lookup: CDR1 SGHRS, CDR2 YFSETQ. The CDR3 totals 14 residues. For the CDR3, the DNA is TGCGCCAGCAGCTTGGGACTAGATAATTCACCCCTCCACTTT. It translates to CASSLGLDNSPLHF.

This chain uses TRBV5-1 with TRBJ1-2, with 9 positions matching TRBD1. V trimming: 4 bases; J trimming: 7 bases; junction bases outside the gene matches: 17. The CDR3 has 17 residues. CDR1 is SGHRS and CDR2 is YFSETQ in the germline V gene. The CDR3 loop reads CASSPSGQGGGFAGYTF. CDR3 DNA sequence: TGCGCCAGCAGCCCGTCGGGACAGGGCGGGGGATTCGCTGGCTACACCTTC.

The chain links TRBV11-2 to TRBJ1-1; D unresolved. CDR3 length: 13 amino acids. Germline lookup yields CDR1 SGHAT and CDR2 FQNNGV. V lost 4 bases and J lost 5, with 11 bases in between. In nucleotides, the CDR3 is TGTGCCAGCAGCTCCCCTCGTGTTACTGAAGCTTTCTTT. It translates to CASSSPRVTEAFF.

This chain joins TRBV19 and TRBJ1-2, with 12 bases identical to TRBD1. CDR1 LNHDA and CDR2 SQIVND come from the germline V gene (reference sequence). The V gene end was trimmed by 7 bases and the J gene end by 4 bases; junction bases not matched to a gene: 13. This CDR3 contains 17 residues. CDR3 residues: CASKPGTGGTLGYGYTF. The CDR3, as DNA: TGTGCCAGTAAGCCCGGGACAGGGGGCACTTTAGGCTATGGCTACACCTTC.

The chain joins TRBV25-1 to TRBJ1-3; 10 bases fit TRBD1. The V segment lost 3 bases and the J segment 3 bases; nucleotides outside the gene matches: 5. The CDR3 is made up of 16 amino acids. Per the germline V gene, CDR1 is MGHDK and CDR2 is SYGVNS. This CDR3 reads CASSEPGQGNGNTIYF. DNA for the CDR3: TGTGCCAGCAGTGAGCCGGGACAGGGGAATGGAAACACCATATATTTT. Full variable domain (remainder filled in from reference TRBV25-1 and TRBJ1-3): EADIYQTPRYLVIGTGKKITLECSQTMGHDKMYWYQQDPGMELHLIHYSYGVNSTEKGDLSSESTVSRIRTEHFPLTLESARPSHTSQYLCASSEPGQGNGNTIYFGEGSWLTVV.

This clone was observed a few times. The chain's CDR3 is CASSSKGGQGNQPQHF. CDR3 sequence (DNA): TGTGCCAGCAGCTCTAAAGGGGGGCAGGGAAATCAGCCCCAGCATTTT. The gene calls are TRBV6-2 or TRBV6-3 and TRBJ1-5, with D possibly being TRBD1 (6 bases). Germline V gives CDR1 MNHEY, CDR2 SVGEGT. V dropped 6 bases and J dropped 4 bases, with 19 bases sitting between them. The CDR3 loop spans 16 amino acids.

The chain employs TRBV27 and TRBJ1-1; no clear D. V was shortened by 1 base and J by 6 bases, with 9 bases between the two germline ends. There are 13 residues in the CDR3. Germline V lookup: CDR1 MNHEY, CDR2 SMNVEV (reference sequence). For the CDR3, the DNA is TGTGCCAGCAGTTTATACAGTTCTGCTGAAGCTTTCTTT. This sequence encodes CASSLYSSAEAFF.

The chain links TRBV24-1 to TRBJ2-1, with 7 bases aligning to TRBD1. With 4 bases clipped from V and 4 bases from J, the junction kept 9 bases outside the gene matches. The CDR3 has 16 amino acids. From germline, CDR1 is KGHDR and CDR2 SFDVKD. CDR3 sequence: CATSDPRTGEYNEQFF. The CDR3, as DNA: TGTGCCACCAGTGACCCACGGACAGGAGAATACAATGAGCAGTTCTTC.

The chain employs TRBV18 and TRBJ1-2, with D maybe TRBD1 (5 bases). The CDR3 spans 13 residues. V was trimmed by 4 bases and J by 5 bases, leaving 11 bases between them. Germline V gene sequence: CDR1 KGHSH, CDR2 LQKENI. The CDR3 region is CASSRRDRYGYTF. As DNA, the CDR3 is TGTGCCAGCTCACGCAGGGATAGGTATGGCTACACCTTC.

The chain has TRBV27 and TRBJ1-6; D is uncertain. Germline loops: CDR1 MNHEY, CDR2 SMNVEV (reference sequence). Trimming cost V 0 bases and J 6 bases, with 12 bases left between them. This CDR3 has 16 residues. This CDR3 is CASSLSERVRNSPLHF. CDR3 DNA: TGTGCCAGCAGTTTATCGGAAAGGGTCCGTAATTCACCCCTCCACTTT.

As to this clone: Compared with germline, one end of the junction differs, possibly owing to a read error. The CDR3 spells CASSYLRGGLF. CDR3 nucleotide sequence: TGTGCCAGCAGTTACCTCCGGGGAGGACTATTT. V is TRBV6-2 or TRBV6-3 and J is TRBJ1-1; no firm D call. CDR1 and CDR2 (germline): MNHEY, SVGEGT. The CDR3 extends over 11 amino acids.

This CDR3 is CASSTGQGGGTEAFF. CDR3 coding DNA: TGCGCCAGCAGCACCGGACAGGGCGGGGGCACTGAAGCTTTCTTT. The chain couples TRBV5-1 to TRBJ1-1; 8 nucleotides line up with TRBD1. The CDR3 contains 15 residues. V trimming: 4 bases; J trimming: 4 bases; junction bases outside the gene matches: 9. CDR1 is SGHRS, CDR2 YFSETQ, per germline.

This chain connects TRBV18 to TRBJ2-7; D may match TRBD1 or TRBD2 (6 bases each). Trimming removed 6 bases from V and 5 bases from J, with 20 bases in between. This CDR3 region has 15 residues. The germline gives CDR1 KGHSH, CDR2 LQKENI. The CDR3 loop reads CASSHRVMSGDEQYF. CDR3 nucleotides: TGTGCCAGCTCGCACAGGGTTATGTCGGGAGACGAGCAGTACTTC.

J is TRBJ1-6 and V is TRBV30; D remains ambiguous. V was shortened by 5 bases and J by 10 bases, with 12 bases between the two germline ends. There are 12 residues in the CDR3. Germline CDR1 and CDR2: GTSNPN and SVGIG (reference sequence). CDR3 sequence: CAWDRAASPLHF. The CDR3 coding sequence is TGTGCCTGGGACCGGGCAGCCTCACCCCTCCACTTT.

The V call is TRBV7-8, the J call TRBJ1-4; no clear D gene. Looked up from germline, CDR1 is SGHVS and CDR2 is FQNEAQ. This CDR3 spans 17 amino acids. The germline V and J ends were trimmed by 5 bases and 0 bases, with 16 bases remaining between them. CDR3 nucleotide sequence: TGTGCCAGCAGCCTAATGGCGGCAGTACCAACTAATGAAAAACTGTTTTTT. Translating it yields CASSLMAAVPTNEKLFF. Full variable domain (outside the CDR3, taken from reference TRBV7-8 and TRBJ1-4): GAGVSQSPRYKVAKRGQDVALRCDPISGHVSLFWYQQALGQGPEFLTYFQNEAQLDKSGLPSDRFFAERPEGSVSTLKIQRTQQEDSAVYLCASSLMAAVPTNEKLFFGSGTQLSVL.

The chain is built from TRBV19 and TRBJ1-5; possibly TRBD1 for D (5 bases). The CDR3 runs 15 residues. Per the germline V gene, CDR1 is LNHDA and CDR2 is SQIVND (reference sequence). Between the trimmed V and J ends, which lost 0 bases and 6 bases, there was a span of 12 bases. CDR3 DNA: TGTGCCAGTAGTATAGAGAGCAGGGCGAGTCAGCCCCAGCATTTT. Translating gives CASSIESRASQPQHF.

The genes are TRBV25-1 and TRBJ1-5, with 8 bases identical to TRBD1. Germline-derived CDR1 and CDR2 are MGHDK and SYGVNS. J gave up 5 bases and V 6 bases, and 3 bases lay outside the gene matches. The CDR3 contains 13 residues. The CDR3 DNA reads as TGTGCCAGCAGCTCGACAGGGGATCAGCCCCAGCATTTT. Encoded protein: CASSSTGDQPQHF.

This chain uses TRBV18 with TRBJ2-7, with no clear D. Germline V gives CDR1 KGHSH, CDR2 LQKENI. The CDR3 is 13 amino acids. Trimming pared 4 bases from V and 6 bases from J, leaving 13 bases between. CDR3 residues: CASSQSLDGEQYF. DNA of the CDR3: TGTGCCAGCTCACAATCCCTTGACGGCGAGCAGTACTTC.

A few counts support this clone. The gene calls are TRBV27 and TRBJ1-5; TRBD1 agrees at 8 bases. The germline CDR1 and CDR2 sequences are MNHEY and SMNVEV (reference sequence). Unmatched junction bases numbered 7, after V lost 3 bases and J lost 3 bases. CDR3 length: 16 residues. The CDR3 region has the DNA TGTGCCAGCAGTTTTACAGGACAGGGTTTCAATCAGCCCCAGCATTTT. It is translated as CASSFTGQGFNQPQHF.

There are a few counts of this clone. V is TRBV10-2 and J is TRBJ2-2; perhaps TRBD2 as D (6 bases). Germline values: CDR1 WSHSY, CDR2 SAAADI. V was pared by 3 bases and J by 3 bases, with 14 bases between. The CDR3 totals 16 residues. The CDR3: CASSESDSGYTGELFF. DNA of the CDR3: TGCGCCAGCAGTGAATCGGATAGCGGCTACACCGGGGAGCTGTTTTTT.

This chain connects TRBV11-1 to TRBJ1-1, with unresolved D. From germline, CDR1 is SGHAT and CDR2 FQDESV (reference sequence). CDR3 length: 14 amino acids. The V end was cut by 2 bases, the J end by 1 base, with 8 bases between. CDR3 in DNA: TGTGCCAGCAGCTTAATGGTCGCGAACACTGAAGCTTTCTTT. It is translated as CASSLMVANTEAFF.

About this clone itself: It is likely a read error: a sequence one base away is far more abundant. The V call is TRBV5-6, the J call TRBJ1-4, with D tentatively TRBD1 (5 bases). The V and J ends lost 4 bases and 0 bases respectively, with 7 bases between them. The CDR3 contains 14 residues. Germline V gene lookup returns CDR1 SGHDT and CDR2 YYEEEE. CDR3 sequence: CASSQTATNEKLFF. The DNA of the CDR3 is TGTGCCAGCAGCCAGACAGCAACTAATGAAAAACTGTTTTTT.

This clone has a handful of counts. J is TRBJ1-1 and V is TRBV28, with D perhaps TRBD1 (5 bases). V was cut by 5 bases and J by 1 base, with 14 bases left in between. Germline V gene data show CDR1 as MDHEN and CDR2 as SYDVKM. The CDR3 runs to 15 residues. In nucleotides, the CDR3 is TGTGCCAGCAGTAAGACAGAGGTTGGGAACACTGAAGCTTTCTTT. Protein sequence: CASSKTEVGNTEAFF.

This clone occurred once. V is TRBV19 and J is TRBJ1-2; a weak D match, TRBD1 (5 bases). V was shortened by 0 bases and J by 8 bases, with 10 bases between the two germline ends. The CDR3 contains 13 residues. The germline V gene has CDR1 LNHDA and CDR2 SQIVND (reference sequence). The CDR3 protein is CASSIEEGVGYTF. The CDR3 DNA sequence: TGTGCCAGTAGTATAGAGGAAGGGGTCGGCTACACCTTC.